This entry concerns a single T cell receptor (beta chain). The CDR3 is 13 amino acids. Per the germline V gene, CDR1 is MRHNA and CDR2 is SNTAGT. The V end was cut by 6 bases, the J end by 4 bases, with 9 bases between. The sample belongs to a study of control samples from healthy donors and cancer patients. Sequencing used immunoSEQ multiplex PCR; TCRdb keeps in-frame clones, though not all of them. The top ten clones hold about 10% of a sample with under 150,000 clones, about nine tenths of them seen once. The specimen was blood. The chain employs TRBV6-4 and TRBJ2-2, with D perhaps matching TRBD1 (5 bases). The TCR was taken from a man aged 30 to 39 in good health. The CDR3: CASRQGPTGELFF. For the CDR3, the DNA is TGTGCCAGCAGGCAGGGCCCCACCGGGGAGCTGTTTTTT.